This entry lists 11 T cell receptor beta chains sequenced from one sample in a study of blood T cell repertoires in COVID-19. Profiled with immunoSEQ multiplex PCR; TCRdb holds only in-frame clones, not every one. This table has 160,000 or so clones, about four fifths appearing once. The sample comprised peripheral blood. The source of these receptors is a man aged 60 to 69 with active or convalescent COVID-19.

The chain employs TRBV6-5 and TRBJ1-1; 11 positions match TRBD1. CDR3 length: 16 amino acids. The germline V gene has CDR1 MNHEY and CDR2 SVGAGI. V lost 6 bases, J lost 0 bases, and 6 bases stayed unmatched. The CDR3 bases are TGTGCCAGCAGATACGGGACAGGGGGGATGAACACTGAAGCTTTCTTT. It encodes CASRYGTGGMNTEAFF.

V gene TRBV28 combines with J gene TRBJ1-4; TRBD1 matches 7 bases. Trimming cost V 6 bases and J 8 bases; bases outside gene matches: 9. The germline V gene has CDR1 MDHEN and CDR2 SYDVKM. The CDR3 is 14 amino acids. The chain's CDR3 is CASRPSTGSEKLFF. For the CDR3, the DNA is TGTGCCAGCAGACCATCGACAGGGAGCGAAAAACTGTTTTTT.

The rearrangement joins TRBV5-4 to TRBJ2-2; TRBD2 agrees at 11 bases. Germline V gene lookup returns CDR1 SGHNT and CDR2 YYREEE (reference sequence). V dropped 5 bases and J dropped 4; count of bases not matched to a gene: 4. This CDR3 spans 15 amino acids. The chain's CDR3 is CASRQTSGATGELFF. CDR3 in DNA: TGTGCCAGCAGACAGACTAGCGGGGCCACCGGGGAGCTGTTTTTT.

The rearrangement joins TRBV5-4 to TRBJ2-1; 7 bases match TRBD2. This CDR3 contains 17 residues. The J segment lost 2 bases and the V segment lost 3 bases, leaving 11 bases of the junction unmatched. Germline V CDR1 and CDR2: SGHNT, YYREEE (reference sequence). The CDR3 loop reads CASSWEGGGGTYNEQFF. The CDR3 DNA follows: TGTGCCAGCAGCTGGGAGGGAGGTGGCGGGACCTACAATGAGCAGTTCTTC.

This sequence joins TRBV2 and TRBJ2-3; 7 positions match TRBD2. This CDR3 has 16 amino acids. Germline loops: CDR1 SNHLY, CDR2 FYNNEI. The ends lost 7 bases at V and 0 bases at J; junction bases unmatched: 10. The CDR3 region is CASTASGFSSTDTQYF. Here the CDR3 DNA reads TGTGCCAGCACGGCTAGCGGCTTTTCTAGCACAGATACGCAGTATTTT.

This chain connects TRBV3-1 (or the pseudogene TRBV3-2) to TRBJ2-5, with TRBD2 identical over 8 bases. V was clipped by 1 base and J by 3 bases; unmatched bases: 7. CDR1 is LGHDT, CDR2 YNNKEL, per germline (reference sequence). The CDR3 loop spans 16 amino acids. CDR3 loop: CASSQVTGGVKETQYF. CDR3 DNA: TGTGCCAGCAGCCAAGTAACGGGAGGGGTGAAAGAGACCCAGTACTTC.

V and J are TRBV3-1 (or the pseudogene TRBV3-2) and TRBJ1-4; D perhaps matches TRBD1 (5 bases). Trimming stripped 0 bases from V and 4 bases from J, with 12 bases between. The CDR3 has 16 residues. Germline V gene data show CDR1 as LGHDT and CDR2 as YNNKEL (reference sequence). The CDR3 here is CASSQDRRAINEKLFF. CDR3 DNA: TGTGCCAGCAGCCAAGATCGCAGGGCGATTAATGAAAAACTGTTTTTT.

This clone was recorded once. The chain combines TRBV7-9 with TRBJ1-6, with no clear D. From germline, CDR1 is SEHNR and CDR2 FQNEAQ (reference sequence). CDR3 length: 14 residues. Trimming removed 1 base at V and 13 bases at J, with 14 bases between. Here the CDR3 reads CASSLDGSEVPLHF. CDR3 in DNA: TGTGCCAGCAGCTTAGACGGTAGTGAGGTGCCCCTCCACTTT.

The table lists this clone with a few counts. This chain uses TRBV6-6 with TRBJ1-1, with D perhaps matching TRBD1 (5 bases). The CDR3 runs 15 residues. The germline V gene has CDR1 MNHNY and CDR2 SVGAGI (reference sequence). V gave up 0 bases and J gave up 2 bases, with 10 bases separating them. The CDR3 here is CASSYSRGRNTEAFF. The CDR3 nucleotides read TGTGCCAGCAGTTACTCGCGGGGACGAAACACTGAAGCTTTCTTT.

The genes are TRBV9 and TRBJ2-2, with D perhaps TRBD1 (5 bases). V gave up 2 bases and J gave up 2 bases, with 7 bases separating them. This CDR3 region has 14 residues. Germline CDR1 and CDR2: SGDLS and YYNGEE. CDR3 residues: CASSVTDNTGELFF. The CDR3 coding sequence is TGTGCCAGCAGCGTGACAGATAACACCGGGGAGCTGTTTTTT.

This chain links TRBV4-1 with TRBJ2-5, with 7 bases aligning to TRBD2. The CDR3 is made up of 15 amino acids. CDR1 and CDR2 (germline): MGHRA, YSYEKL. V shed 2 bases and J 8 bases; nucleotides not matched to a gene: 11. The CDR3 protein is CASSQIGTTFDTQYF. The CDR3 bases are TGCGCCAGCAGCCAAATCGGGACTACGTTTGATACCCAGTACTTC.